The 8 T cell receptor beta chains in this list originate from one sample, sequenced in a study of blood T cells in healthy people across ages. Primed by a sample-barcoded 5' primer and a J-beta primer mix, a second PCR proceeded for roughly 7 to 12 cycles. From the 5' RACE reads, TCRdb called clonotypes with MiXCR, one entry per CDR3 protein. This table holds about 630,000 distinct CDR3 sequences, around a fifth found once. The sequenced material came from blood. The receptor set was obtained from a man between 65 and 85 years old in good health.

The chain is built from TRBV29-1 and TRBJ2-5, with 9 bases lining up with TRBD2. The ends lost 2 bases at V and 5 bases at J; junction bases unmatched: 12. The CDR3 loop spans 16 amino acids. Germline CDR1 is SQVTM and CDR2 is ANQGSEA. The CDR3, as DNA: TGCAGCGTTGAATTTCCCGGGACTAGCTTCCTGGAGACCCAGTACTTC. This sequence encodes CSVEFPGTSFLETQYF.

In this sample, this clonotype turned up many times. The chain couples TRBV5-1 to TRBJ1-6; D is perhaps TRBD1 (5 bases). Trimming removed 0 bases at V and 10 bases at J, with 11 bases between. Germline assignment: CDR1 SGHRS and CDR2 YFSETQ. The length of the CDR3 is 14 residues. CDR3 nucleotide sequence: TGCGCCAGCAGCTTGGGGCAGGGTGGATCACCCCTCCACTTT. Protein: CASSLGQGGSPLHF.

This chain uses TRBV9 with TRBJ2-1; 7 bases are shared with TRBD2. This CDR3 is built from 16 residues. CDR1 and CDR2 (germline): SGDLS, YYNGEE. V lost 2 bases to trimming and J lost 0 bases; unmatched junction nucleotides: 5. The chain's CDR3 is CASSVFGGSSYNEQFF. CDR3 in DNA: TGTGCCAGCAGCGTCTTTGGCGGGAGCTCCTACAATGAGCAGTTCTTC.

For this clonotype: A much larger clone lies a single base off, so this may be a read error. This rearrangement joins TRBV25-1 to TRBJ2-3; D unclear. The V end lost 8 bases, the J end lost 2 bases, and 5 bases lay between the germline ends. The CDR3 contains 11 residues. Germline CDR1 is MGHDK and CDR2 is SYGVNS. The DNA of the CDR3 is TGTGCCAGCGCCAACACAGATACGCAGTATTTT. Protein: CASANTDTQYF. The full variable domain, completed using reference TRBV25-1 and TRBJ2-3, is EADIYQTPRYLVIGTGKKITLECSQTMGHDKMYWYQQDPGMELHLIHYSYGVNSTEKGDLSSESTVSRIRTEHFPLTLESARPSHTSQYLCASANTDTQYFGPGTRLTVL.

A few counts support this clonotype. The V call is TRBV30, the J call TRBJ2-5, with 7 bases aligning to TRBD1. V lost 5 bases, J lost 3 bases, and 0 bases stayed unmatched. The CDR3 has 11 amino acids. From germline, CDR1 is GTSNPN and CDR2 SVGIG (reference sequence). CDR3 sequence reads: CAWGTEETQYF. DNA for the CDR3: TGTGCCTGGGGGACAGAAGAGACCCAGTACTTC.

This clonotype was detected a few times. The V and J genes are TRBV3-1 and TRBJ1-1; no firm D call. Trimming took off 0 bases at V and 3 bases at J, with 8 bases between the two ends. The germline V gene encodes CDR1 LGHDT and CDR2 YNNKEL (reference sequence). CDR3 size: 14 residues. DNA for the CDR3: TGTGCCAGCAGCCAAGAGGCGGGGTACACTGAAGCTTTCTTT. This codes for CASSQEAGYTEAFF.

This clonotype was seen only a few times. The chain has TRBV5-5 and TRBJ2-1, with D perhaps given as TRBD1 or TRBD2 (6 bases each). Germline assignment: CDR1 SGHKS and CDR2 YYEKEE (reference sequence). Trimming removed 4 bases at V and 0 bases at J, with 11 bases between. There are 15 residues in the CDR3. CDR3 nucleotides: TGTGCCAGCAGCAGGGGGGATAGCTCCTACAATGAGCAGTTCTTC. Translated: CASSRGDSSYNEQFF.

CDR3 nucleotide sequence: TGTGCCAGCAGTGCGGGCCTCATGAACACTGAAGCTTTCTTT. This codes for CASSAGLMNTEAFF. The chain couples TRBV25-1 to TRBJ1-1; no clear D gene. In germline, CDR1 is MGHDK, CDR2 SYGVNS. V lost 4 bases to trimming and J lost 0 bases, with 9 bases between them. The CDR3 has 14 amino acids.